The 18 T cell receptor beta chains in this list originate from one sample, sequenced in a study of immune cell composition in non-small cell lung cancer. The assay was immunoSEQ multiplex PCR, and TCRdb's table has in-frame clones only and misses some. The top ten hold over 11% of the sample, which has 13,000 to 15,000 clones, roughly 68% seen once. Sample: lung tumor tissue. These receptors came from a human donor with non-small cell lung cancer.

The chain links TRBV2 to TRBJ2-7, with unresolved D. Trimming removed 6 bases from V and 2 bases from J, with 11 bases in between. The CDR3 sequence is 13 residues long. CDR1 is SNHLY, CDR2 FYNNEI, per germline. The CDR3 sequence is CASRGENTYEQYF. CDR3 DNA sequence: TGTGCCAGCAGGGGCGAAAATACCTACGAGCAGTACTTC.

This clone was seen only a few times. V is TRBV7-6 and J is TRBJ1-2; D perhaps matches TRBD1 (6 bases). The CDR3 has 12 residues. Trimming took off 5 bases at V and 4 bases at J, with 8 bases between the two ends. From germline, CDR1 is SGHVS and CDR2 FNYEAQ. The chain's CDR3 is CASSKQGYGYTF. As DNA, the CDR3 is TGTGCCAGCAGCAAACAGGGCTATGGCTACACCTTC. The whole variable domain, remainder taken from reference TRBV7-6 and TRBJ1-2, is GAGVSQSPRYKVTKRGQDVALRCDPISGHVSLYWYRQALGQGPEFLTYFNYEAQQDKSGLPNDRFSAERPEGSISTLTIQRTEQRDSAMYRCASSKQGYGYTFGSGTRLTVV.

V and J are TRBV20-1 and TRBJ2-1; D is uncertain. The CDR3 length is 11 residues. Germline V CDR1 and CDR2: DFQATT, SNEGSKA (reference sequence). Trimming pared 7 bases from V and 5 bases from J, leaving 9 bases between. CDR3: CSGLSNNEQFF. CDR3 DNA sequence: TGCAGTGGACTCAGCAACAATGAGCAGTTCTTC.

This chain joins TRBV5-1 and TRBJ1-2; 8 bases are shared with TRBD1. The CDR3 totals 14 residues. The trim removed 4 bases at V and 0 bases at J, leaving 2 bases unmatched. Germline values: CDR1 SGHRS, CDR2 YFSETQ. The DNA for the CDR3 is TGCGCCAGCAGCGAGGACAGGGCTAACTATGGCTACACCTTC. Translating it yields CASSEDRANYGYTF.

The chain has TRBV5-6 and TRBJ1-1; D uncertain. The CDR3 consists of 14 residues. CDR1 is SGHDT and CDR2 is YYEEEE in the germline V gene. Deletions cut 3 bases from V and 2 bases from J, with 11 bases between. CDR3 protein: CASSYQRLNTEAFF. CDR3 nucleotides: TGTGCCAGCAGCTACCAAAGACTCAACACTGAAGCTTTCTTT.

The CDR3 DNA follows: TGCAGCGTTGATGCGGAAACTGAAGCTTTCTTT. The encoded protein is CSVDAETEAFF. The genes are TRBV29-1 and TRBJ1-1; no definite D call. This CDR3 region has 11 residues. Trimming pared 3 bases from V and 5 bases from J, leaving 7 bases between. Germline CDR1 and CDR2: SQVTM and ANQGSEA.

This clone appeared a few times. The chain has TRBV9 and TRBJ2-1, with 12 nucleotides matching TRBD2. The CDR3 runs 14 residues. CDR1 is SGDLS, CDR2 YYNGEE, per germline. V lost 4 bases and J lost 7; bases outside the gene matches: 3. The CDR3 loop reads CASSLGLAGNEQFF. The DNA for the CDR3 is TGTGCCAGCAGCCTTGGACTAGCGGGGAATGAGCAGTTCTTC.

The chain uses TRBV19 and TRBJ1-4; D is perhaps TRBD1 (6 bases). V was shortened by 5 bases and J by 0 bases, with 7 bases between the two germline ends. Germline lookup yields CDR1 LNHDA and CDR2 SQIVND (reference sequence). The CDR3 runs to 14 residues. The CDR3 sequence: CASSHRATNEKLFF. The CDR3 nucleotides are TGTGCCAGTAGTCACAGGGCAACTAATGAAAAACTGTTTTTT. Full variable domain (rest looked up from reference TRBV19 and TRBJ1-4): DGGITQSPKYLFRKEGQNVTLSCEQNLNHDAMYWYRQDPGQGLRLIYYSQIVNDFQKGDIAEGYSVSREKKESFPLTVTSAQKNPTAFYLCASSHRATNEKLFFGSGTQLSVL.

The chain employs TRBV7-3 and TRBJ1-1, with D tentatively TRBD1 (5 bases). The CDR3 totals 13 residues. Germline loops: CDR1 SGHTA, CDR2 FQGTGA. V dropped 5 bases and J dropped 0 bases, with 7 bases sitting between them. CDR3 DNA sequence: TGTGCCAGCAGCATGACAGTGAACACTGAAGCTTTCTTT. It codes for CASSMTVNTEAFF.

The sample holds one count of this clone. This chain joins TRBV28 and TRBJ1-1; 7 nucleotides line up with TRBD1. This CDR3 has 11 residues. CDR1 MDHEN and CDR2 SYDVKM come from the germline V gene. Trimming cost V 10 bases and J 8 bases; bases outside gene matches: 7. CDR3 loop: CAISTGQEAFF. The DNA for the CDR3 is TGTGCCATTTCGACAGGGCAAGAAGCTTTCTTT.

This rearrangement joins TRBV4-2 to TRBJ1-2; possible D gene TRBD1, 6 bases. V shed 0 bases and J shed 8 bases, with 16 bases lying between them. There are 15 residues in the CDR3. The germline CDR1 and CDR2 sequences are LGHNA and YNFKEQ. This chain's CDR3 is CASSQDRANTGGYTF. The CDR3 nucleotides read TGTGCCAGCAGCCAAGATAGGGCGAATACAGGGGGCTACACCTTC.

A few counts support this clone. The V and J genes are TRBV6-1 and TRBJ1-2, with unresolved D. Germline V CDR1 and CDR2: MNHNS, SASEGT. The CDR3 runs to 13 residues. The germline V and J ends were trimmed by 5 bases and 4 bases, with 11 bases remaining between them. The chain's CDR3 is CASSREISYGYTF. The CDR3 DNA is TGTGCCAGCAGTCGGGAGATCTCCTATGGCTACACCTTC.

This chain connects TRBV13 to TRBJ1-2; possible D gene TRBD1, 6 bases. The length of the CDR3 is 16 residues. Germline loops: CDR1 PRHDT, CDR2 FYEKMQ (reference sequence). With 0 bases removed from V and 6 bases from J, the gap between germline ends came to 17 bases. CDR3 nucleotides: TGTGCCAGCAGCTTAGGGCACCACCGGGACACTCATGGCTACACCTTC. This sequence encodes CASSLGHHRDTHGYTF.

The chain carries TRBV19 and TRBJ2-7; D is perhaps TRBD1 (6 bases). There are 13 residues in the CDR3. V shed 8 bases and J shed 3 bases, with 14 bases lying between them. Germline V gene sequence: CDR1 LNHDA, CDR2 SQIVND (reference sequence). CDR3 DNA sequence: TGTGCCAGTGCAAAAAGGGGGTTCTACGAGCAGTACTTC. Its translation: CASAKRGFYEQYF.

The chain links TRBV6-6 to TRBJ1-1; D not certain. Trimming left V 7 bases short and J 2 bases short, with 14 bases between. From germline, CDR1 is MNHNY and CDR2 SVGAGI (reference sequence). The CDR3 has 14 residues. CDR3 DNA: TGTGCCAGCAAAGTTAAGCCACGTAACACTGAAGCTTTCTTT. As protein: CASKVKPRNTEAFF.

This chain joins TRBV6-5 and TRBJ2-3; maybe TRBD1 (5 bases). V was shortened by 6 bases and J by 7 bases, with 14 bases between the two germline ends. CDR3 length equals 13 residues. Germline loops: CDR1 MNHEY, CDR2 SVGAGI. Here the CDR3 DNA reads TGTGCCAGCAGATTCCAGGGTGCCCATACGCAGTATTTT. Amino acid sequence: CASRFQGAHTQYF.

This clone was recorded only once. The chain uses TRBV18 and TRBJ1-5, with D possibly being TRBD1 (5 bases). Trimming took off 5 bases at V and 4 bases at J, with 9 bases between the two ends. The CDR3 is made up of 13 amino acids. Germline V gene lookup returns CDR1 KGHSH and CDR2 LQKENI. The CDR3 bases are TGTGCCAGCTCAGGGGCAGGGAATCAGCCCCAGCATTTT. Translation gives CASSGAGNQPQHF.

J is TRBJ1-2 and V is TRBV28, with D perhaps matching TRBD1 (6 bases). Trimming removed 7 bases from V and 3 bases from J, with 6 bases in between. Germline-derived CDR1 and CDR2 are MDHEN and SYDVKM. CDR3 length: 11 amino acids. The CDR3 region has the DNA TGTGCCAGCACAGGGGACTATGGCTACACCTTC. It encodes CASTGDYGYTF.